The 2 T cell receptor beta chains below all came from one sample that was sequenced in a study of T cell responses to AZD1222 COVID-19 vaccine. The repertoire was sequenced with immunoSEQ multiplex PCR; TCRdb's copy has only in-frame clones and lacks some. The profile shows approximately 130,000 clones, around nine tenths of them singletons. The material was peripheral blood, obtained 28 days after the second AZD1222 dose. The receptor set was obtained from an adult who received the AZD1222 COVID-19 vaccine.

The chain employs TRBV12-3 or TRBV12-4 and TRBJ2-2; the D call may be TRBD1 or TRBD2 (5 bases each). This CDR3 has 13 residues. Trimming stripped 3 bases from V and 5 bases from J, with 7 bases between. DNA for the CDR3: TGTGCCAGCAGTTTTGGGGGAACCGGGGAGCTGTTTTTT. Translated: CASSFGGTGELFF.

The genes are TRBV7-8 and TRBJ1-3; D gene ambiguous. The germline CDR1 and CDR2 sequences are SGHVS and FQNEAQ. V was clipped by 7 bases and J by 11 bases, with 18 bases between them. This CDR3 spans 13 amino acids. Here the CDR3 DNA reads TGTGCCAGCACTCCGCAATATGGAACACCCATATATTTT. Its protein is CASTPQYGTPIYF.